This T cell receptor beta chain was sequenced in a study of cytomegalovirus exposure and HLA in healthy donors (TCRdb year 2017). With respect to the entire study: An earlier analysis of under 600 of the donors reported 250 to 300 Gb of sequence data and 100 million to 130 million unique TCR beta sequences from 190 million or so T cells. HLA typing covered class I and class II loci at four-digit resolution. A later genetic analysis used genome-wide SNP genotypes for about 65% of the 666 donors, treating that subset as a discovery cohort. Rather than drawing on any new phenotypic data, the later analysis identified candidate immune exposures from TCR beta sequences and the way those sequences occurred across donors. The number of typed donors differed by locus: roughly 620-630 for A, B, C, DRB1 and DQB1; approximately 520 for DQA1; 606 for DPA1; and some 430 for DPB1. All discovery cohort repertoires had been generated using a single sequencing platform. An early release that covered some 640 HLA-typed donors contained 300 to 350 gigabases of sequencing data and about 93 million unique TCR sequences. Of the approximately 400 genotyped donors, approximately 83% fell in the genetic ancestry cluster associated with self-reported Caucasian donors. An earlier analysis of roughly 600 of the donors used high-throughput TCR beta sequencing to judge whether each TCR beta V gene segment behaved as functional or pseudogenic. Donor age, sex, ethnicity and CMV serostatus were compiled alongside the repertoire data. A later analysis re-analyzed previously published TCR beta repertoires from 550 to 700 donors and added high-resolution HLA genotyping to study TCR occurrence patterns. The T cell repertoires of 670 or so subjects were profiled by immunosequencing and related to cytomegalovirus serostatus. About five DR-DQ haplotypes were treated as single units for association and clustering because of strong linkage in the cohort. On average, over 200,000 unique TCR beta nucleotide sequences were sequenced per donor among 350 to 400 genotyped donors of the cohort, with roughly 18% of those sequences being non-productive. The study was designed to test whether signatures of past pathogen exposure could be identified by cataloging public T cell receptors. Besides the first cohort of 550 to 750 subjects, a separate validation cohort made up of about 120 different subjects was used. The study combined high-throughput TCR immunosequencing, statistical association of individual TCRs with disease status, and machine learning to predict cytomegalovirus infection status.

Points the paper makes about the study in general: While some public TCRs were present in many individuals, most TCR sequences turned up only very rarely across donors. A cluster of highly shared sequence variants was judged likely to be a technical artifact of the sequencing pipeline. Because counts were too low, about 15 rarely observed V segments, including chromosome 9 orphons, were left out of the earlier analysis of 587 of the donors. In a later analysis, the rate of TCR association differed among HLA loci, with DRB1 alleles having the most associated TCRs and HLA-C alleles having the fewest. A further reported finding was that TCR beta sequences accurately predicted the HLA-A and HLA-B alleles for most subjects in the first cohort. When HLA alleles, especially DR and DQ, strongly co-occurred, attributing TCR associations to individual alleles was difficult. A later analysis reported that several top co-occurrence clusters appeared linked to parvovirus B19, influenza, CMV and Epstein-Barr virus. The authors suggested that the approach could potentially be generalized to other disease states and immunological phenotypes. The classifier was reported to diagnose cytomegalovirus status with high specificity and sensitivity in both the original cohort and the validation cohort. V-gene and J-gene trimming of TCR beta chains was associated with a missense DCLRE1C variant in a later genetic analysis, and the association was replicated in an independent cohort. Immune exposure information for the cohort was limited to CMV serostatus. A later analysis found that most CMV-associated TCR beta chains appeared HLA-restricted, with HLA associations seemingly driven largely by CMV exposure. The 87-base-pair reads could not distinguish some IMGT-functional V segments, including TRBV6-2 and TRBV6-3, so those segments were excluded. Because some donors lacked HLA typing at each locus, the association tests relied only on the typed subset. In a later analysis, HLA-associated TCR beta chains were found to be more clonally expanded and to have lower generation probabilities than equally common non-associated chains. In vitro tests confirmed that a few of the cytomegalovirus-associated TCR beta chains recognize cytomegalovirus antigens. In a later genetic analysis, fewer N-insertions in productive TCRs were reported among donors in an Asian-associated ancestry cluster than the roughly 700-donor mean. Correlated functional status among segregating V segments might be attributable to linkage disequilibrium, but an unknown experimental factor could not be ruled out. Roughly uniform sequencing depth across donors was assumed in presence/absence analyses, although this assumption may not hold. The study gave a list of roughly 150 TCR beta chains associated with cytomegalovirus. In an earlier analysis of over 550 of the donors, most TCR beta V segments were observed in productive rearrangements about 87% or about 30% of the time, broadly matching IMGT annotations. Only TCR beta chains were sequenced in this cohort, and the absence of alpha or paired-chain data limited detectable features. Specific HLA alleles were associated with over 15,000 TCR beta sequences at a false discovery rate of 0.05 in a later analysis.

In total, fewer than 750 healthy bone marrow donors made up the cohort. All cohort members were sampled while nominally healthy, although unrecorded immune exposures were likely present. The donor was CMV seropositive and was included in the group of 270 or so seropositive cohort members. Each donor provided a peripheral blood sample, and peripheral blood mononuclear cells were used for TCR beta sequencing. Genomic DNA extraction from the blood cell samples was performed with the Qiagen DNeasy Blood Extraction Kit. Including the terminal cysteine and phenylalanine, the CDR3 comprises 17 residues. Only the CDR3 portion is preserved as DNA: 51 bases, with reading frame beginning at the first base. In the germline V gene, CDR1 corresponds to MGHRA and CDR2 to YSYEKL. After removal of 0 bases from V and 5 bases from J, the junction retains 9 bases not matched to a gene. The library was made by the immunoSEQ multiplex PCR assay. The multiplex PCR relied on a mix of 60 forward primers for TCR Vbeta segments and 13 reverse primers for TCR Jbeta segments. A multiplex PCR assay on genomic DNA amplified the CDR3 region of rearranged TCR beta genes. Amplified TCR beta libraries were sequenced as 87-base-pair reads on the Illumina HiSeq System. Turning to the authors' computational methods: A later analysis counted about 76 million unique TCR beta chains across the 550 to 800 repertoires, and roughly 11 million of these chains were shared by at least two donors. A nearest-neighbor algorithm error-corrected the raw reads and collapsed the reads into unique sequences, merging closely related sequences to remove PCR and sequencing errors. Alignment of CDR3 sequences to IMGT reference sequences was used to assign V, D and J gene segments. Each retained sequence needed at least a six-nucleotide match to both a V gene segment and a J gene segment. A rearrangement was called productive if the CDR3 had no stop codons and remained in frame with V and J, and every other rearrangement was called non-productive. Following IMGT convention, CDR3 was defined as the stretch from the second conserved V-encoded cysteine to the conserved J-encoded phenylalanine. Sequences without an unambiguous match to a single V gene segment were excluded from the earlier analysis of approximately 600 of the donors. In an earlier analysis of approximately 590 of the donors, a V segment was called functional when productive rearrangements were above 56.7%, and segregating when the standard deviation between donors exceeded 5%. To diagnose cytomegalovirus status from the catalog of TCR beta chain sequences, a statistical classification framework was built. A later analysis assigned V and J genes by comparing TCR nucleotide sequences with IMGT/GENE-DB human TR gene sequences. Using the TCRdist pipeline, a later analysis assigned CDR3 sequences along with most-parsimonious VDJ recombination scenarios. In a later analysis, each TCR beta chain was defined by its CDR3 amino acid sequence together with its V-gene family, and reads lacking a unique V-gene family were excluded. To address suspected cross-contamination and a sequencing artifact, a later analysis removed roughly 580 highly shared, low-generation-probability nucleotide sequences. In a later analysis, a clonal expansion index was calculated for each public chain from normalized within-repertoire ranks of inferred template counts. In a later analysis, generation probabilities were computed with a VDJ recombination model fitted to out-of-frame rearrangements, and the resulting probabilities were checked against IGoR. In a later analysis, TCR-TCR, TCR-HLA and TCR-CMV co-occurrence was scored with hypergeometric tests, and a repertoire-size bias correction was applied to TCR pairs. In a later analysis, false discovery rates were estimated by permuting HLA or CMV assignments 20 times. In a later analysis, co-occurring TCRs were grouped using DBSCAN, and TCRdist sequence similarity was added for clustering within HLA-allele-positive subsets. For co-occurrence clustering, repertoires with fewer than 30,000 or more than 120,000 public chains were excluded, along with five repertoires with anomalous nucleotide sharing. The source is immuneACCESS, and TCRdb retained only in-frame sequences with V and J called. Part of the clones is not carried over; for the studies checked, unresolved V genes explain less than half of this, and the remainder is unexplained. Clone size and V and J calls were adopted from that table, with D and trimming inferred from the DNA. Across this sample there are about 99,000 clones, with around 79% seen only once. The ten largest clonotypes hold approximately 6.3% of the sample.

Note on this clone: The antigen it recognizes is unknown. Qualities for individual bases were not recorded, and no much larger clone is one base off.

This TCR derives from a man aged 55 to 69 in good health and CMV-seropositive. The chain uses TRBV4-1 and TRBJ1-2; TRBD1 lines up with 10 middle nucleotides. Sample: PBMCs. Here the CDR3 is given as CASSQDQETGGLYGYTF. The base sequence is TGCGCCAGCAGCCAAGATCAAGAGACAGGGGGCTTATATGGCTACACCTTC.